A selection of T cell receptor beta chains follows, all from one sample in a study of shared clonotypes between healthy human individuals. TCRdb's copy holds only in-frame clones and misses some; the assay was immunoSEQ multiplex PCR. The profile shows hundreds of thousands of clones, 55% to 75% of them singletons. Specimen: memory CD4+ T cells sorted from blood. These receptors originate from a young woman in good health. CDR3s include the opening cysteine and the closing phenylalanine or tryptophan. The order of the fields is V gene, D gene, J gene, CDR3 length, clone size, CDR3 protein, CDR3 DNA. D genes are given only for firm matches. Size is stated for part of the rows, as once, few or many counts, or as a class when the clone is expanded.

TRBV25-1	.	TRBJ1-5	17	.	CASSASPWEGGNQPQHF	TGTGCCAGCAGTGCCTCCCCCTGGGAGGGGGGCAATCAGCCCCAGCATTTT
TRBV27	TRBD1	TRBJ2-7	14	.	CASRTQGVAGEQYF	TGTGCCAGCAGGACACAGGGGGTTGCGGGGGAGCAGTACTTC
TRBV2	.	TRBJ2-5	14	.	CASSELVLQETQYF	TGTGCCAGCAGTGAACTAGTACTCCAAGAGACCCAGTACTTC
TRBV5-1	.	TRBJ2-5	16	.	CASSLFTLQGSETQYF	TGCGCCAGCAGCTTGTTCACACTCCAAGGATCGGAGACCCAGTACTTC
TRBV5-4	.	TRBJ1-5	13	.	CASSLGRVQPQHF	TGTGCCAGCAGCTTGGGTAGGGTTCAGCCCCAGCATTTT
TRBV7-3	.	TRBJ2-5	13	.	CASSLRDQETQYF	TGTGCCAGCAGCTTAAGGGACCAAGAGACCCAGTACTTC
TRBV19	TRBD1	TRBJ1-1	14	few	CASSIVAGGTEAFF	TGTGCCAGTAGTATAGTTGCAGGGGGCACTGAAGCTTTCTTT
TRBV11-2	TRBD2	TRBJ2-1	14	few	CASGGLAGYNEQFF	TGTGCCAGCGGGGGGCTAGCGGGATACAATGAGCAGTTCTTC
TRBV18	.	TRBJ2-5	13	.	CASSPPSGQTQYF	TGTGCCAGCTCACCACCGTCAGGGCAGACCCAGTACTTC
TRBV5-1	.	TRBJ2-2	12	.	CASVTNTGELFF	TGCGCCAGCGTGACAAACACCGGGGAGCTGTTTTTT
TRBV18	TRBD1	TRBJ2-3	17	.	CASSPPHQGVVTDTQYF	TGTGCCAGCTCACCACCCCACCAGGGGGTAGTAACAGATACGCAGTATTTT
TRBV5-1	.	TRBJ1-2	15	few	CASSLEPGQKRGYTF	TGCGCCAGCAGCTTGGAGCCCGGACAGAAACGTGGCTACACCTTC
TRBV12-5	.	TRBJ1-1	12	.	CASGSPLGRAFF	TGTGCTAGTGGTTCCCCCCTGGGGAGGGCTTTCTTT
TRBV5-6	TRBD1	TRBJ1-2	15	.	CASSLAGGNFHGYTF	TGTGCCAGCAGCTTGGCAGGGGGGAACTTTCACGGCTACACCTTC
TRBV2	.	TRBJ2-2	15	few	CASSEEWSGTGELFF	TGTGCCAGCAGTGAAGAATGGTCGGGCACCGGGGAGCTGTTTTTT
TRBV29-1	.	TRBJ1-1	12	.	CSVVSRGTEAFF	TGCAGCGTTGTCTCTCGCGGGACTGAAGCTTTCTTT
TRBV27	.	TRBJ2-7	15	.	CASSLTARVSYEQYF	TGTGCCAGCAGTTTAACGGCGCGGGTCTCCTACGAGCAGTACTTC
TRBV18	TRBD1	TRBJ2-1	15	.	CASSPPGQQYNEQFF	TGTGCCAGCTCACCACCGGGACAGCAATACAATGAGCAGTTCTTC
TRBV19	TRBD2	TRBJ2-7	15	many	CASSQLAGGAYEQYF	TGTGCCAGTAGTCAACTAGCGGGAGGAGCTTACGAGCAGTACTTC
TRBV29-1	.	TRBJ2-5	15	.	CSAKSLGRAQETQYF	TGCAGCGCTAAGAGCCTCGGCAGGGCCCAAGAGACCCAGTACTTC
TRBV23-1	.	TRBJ2-7	12	few	CASSQGFWVQYF	TGCGCCAGCAGTCAGGGGTTTTGGGTGCAGTACTTC
TRBV7-2	.	TRBJ2-7	15	few	CASSPQGGGVGEQYF	TGTGCCAGCAGCCCCCAGGGGGGGGGAGTAGGGGAGCAGTACTTC
TRBV6-6	.	TRBJ1-3	13	few	CASTPATGNTIYF	TGTGCCAGCACCCCCGCGACTGGAAACACCATATATTTT
TRBV5-4	TRBD2	TRBJ2-1	16	.	CASSLARSSGYNEQFF	TGTGCCAGCAGCTTGGCGCGGTCTAGCGGGTACAATGAGCAGTTCTTC
TRBV6-5	.	TRBJ2-3	14	.	CASSSRGSTDTQYF	TGTGCCAGCAGTTCCCGGGGAAGCACAGATACGCAGTATTTT
TRBV28	.	TRBJ1-1	14	.	CASSLYSSNGEAFF	TGTGCCAGCAGTTTATATTCCAGTAACGGTGAAGCTTTCTTT
TRBV2	.	TRBJ2-5	13	.	CASSLGLGETQYF	TGTGCCAGCAGTTTAGGGTTAGGAGAGACCCAGTACTTC
TRBV5-1	.	TRBJ2-2	15	.	CASSLSHGGTGELFF	TGCGCCAGCAGCTTGTCACACGGTGGCACCGGGGAGCTGTTTTTT
TRBV18	.	TRBJ1-5	13	few	CASSPGDYQPQHF	TGTGCCAGCTCACCCGGGGACTATCAGCCCCAGCATTTT
TRBV2	.	TRBJ2-2	15	.	CASSPGTTNTGELFF	TGTGCCAGCAGTCCCGGGACCACGAACACCGGGGAGCTGTTTTTT
TRBV28	.	TRBJ1-5	12	.	CASSLLQTYQHF	TGTGCCAGCAGTTTACTACAGACATACCAGCATTTT
TRBV6-6	.	TRBJ1-1	13	.	CASSDRGTLEAFF	TGTGCCAGCAGTGACCGCGGCACCCTAGAAGCTTTCTTT
TRBV6-1	TRBD2	TRBJ2-1	16	once	CASSETSGSQYNEQFF	TGTGCCAGCAGTGAAACTAGCGGGAGTCAGTACAATGAGCAGTTCTTC
TRBV28	.	TRBJ1-2	14	.	CASRGADSLYGYTF	TGTGCCAGCAGGGGAGCGGACAGCCTCTATGGCTACACCTTC
TRBV10-2	.	TRBJ2-7	16	.	CASSDPIATSSYEQYF	TGCGCCAGCAGTGATCCAATTGCTACGAGCTCCTACGAGCAGTACTTC
TRBV19	.	TRBJ1-6	15	.	CASSMGRGPNSPLHF	TGTGCCAGTAGTATGGGGAGGGGCCCCAATTCACCCCTCCACTTT
TRBV6-6	.	TRBJ2-7	14	.	CASRETGATYEQYF	TGTGCCAGCAGAGAGACAGGTGCTACCTACGAGCAGTACTTC
TRBV14	.	TRBJ2-1	19	.	CARRVGASRADLTYNEQFF	TGTGCCCGGCGGGTGGGGGCTAGCCGGGCAGATTTGACCTACAATGAGCAGTTCTTC
TRBV19	TRBD1	TRBJ1-1	16	.	CASSPSSGQGHTEAFF	TGTGCCAGTAGTCCGAGCTCAGGACAGGGACACACTGAAGCTTTCTTT
TRBV18	.	TRBJ1-1	14	.	CASSLRQAAPEAFF	TGTGCCAGCTCTCTAAGGCAGGCTGCACCTGAAGCTTTCTTT
TRBV4-2	.	TRBJ2-3	16	.	CASSQERQGMADTQYF	TGTGCCAGCAGCCAAGAACGGCAGGGAATGGCAGATACGCAGTATTTT
TRBV21-1	.	TRBJ2-7	16	.	CASSKEKLAGVNEQYF	TGTGCCAGCAGCAAAGAGAAACTAGCGGGTGTCAACGAGCAGTACTTC
TRBV6-4	.	TRBJ2-6	16	many	CASKDSESSGANVLTF	TGTGCCAGCAAGGACAGCGAAAGCTCTGGGGCCAACGTCCTGACTTTC
TRBV7-8	.	TRBJ1-1	13	.	CASSLVSHTEAFF	TGTGCCAGCAGCTTAGTCAGCCACACTGAAGCTTTCTTT
TRBV28	TRBD1	TRBJ2-1	15	.	CASSLQGARYNEQFF	TGTGCCAGCAGTCTACAGGGGGCGAGGTACAATGAGCAGTTCTTC
TRBV28	.	TRBJ1-5	13	.	CASSLKGTQPQHF	TGTGCCAGCAGTTTAAAAGGGACCCAGCCCCAGCATTTT
TRBV28	TRBD2	TRBJ2-1	16	.	CASRETSGSSYNEQFF	TGTGCCAGCAGGGAGACTAGCGGGAGCTCCTACAATGAGCAGTTCTTC
TRBV6-1	TRBD1	TRBJ2-7	12	.	CASTRDSYEQYF	TGTGCCAGCACCAGGGACAGCTACGAGCAGTACTTC
TRBV7-7	.	TRBJ2-5	15	once	CASSLGLAARETQYF	TGTGCCAGCAGCTTAGGACTCGCGGCAAGAGAGACCCAGTACTTC
TRBV5-1	TRBD2	TRBJ2-1	18	.	CASSGTLIAGGSPHEQFF	TGCGCCAGCAGCGGGACACTGATAGCGGGAGGATCCCCGCATGAGCAGTTCTTC
TRBV27	TRBD1	TRBJ1-2	14	.	CASRRTGPNYGYTF	TGTGCCAGCAGACGGACAGGACCTAACTATGGCTACACCTTC
TRBV9	.	TRBJ1-4	16	once	CASSASSGTPNEKLFF	TGTGCCAGCAGCGCATCCTCCGGGACACCGAATGAAAAACTGTTTTTT
TRBV13	.	TRBJ2-4	14	.	CASSLSPTKNIQYF	TGTGCCAGCAGCTTGTCGCCCACCAAAAACATTCAGTACTTC
TRBV14	.	TRBJ2-6	15	.	CASSRSGSGANVLTF	TGTGCCAGCAGCCGCAGTGGGTCTGGGGCCAACGTCCTGACTTTC
TRBV19	.	TRBJ1-5	16	.	CASTPGPASSNQPQHF	TGTGCCAGTACCCCAGGACCAGCGTCTAGCAATCAGCCCCAGCATTTT
TRBV2	.	TRBJ2-7	12	few	CAGGALSYEQYF	TGTGCCGGAGGCGCCCTATCCTACGAGCAGTACTTC
TRBV7-9	.	TRBJ2-7	14	.	CASSLAPLHNEQYF	TGTGCCAGCAGCTTAGCACCTCTCCACAACGAGCAGTACTTC
TRBV19	.	TRBJ1-5	13	.	CASLARENQPQHF	TGTGCCAGCCTCGCCAGGGAGAATCAGCCCCAGCATTTT
TRBV28	.	TRBJ1-2	14	few	CASSFGTASYGYTF	TGTGCCAGCAGTTTCGGAACAGCGAGCTATGGCTACACCTTC